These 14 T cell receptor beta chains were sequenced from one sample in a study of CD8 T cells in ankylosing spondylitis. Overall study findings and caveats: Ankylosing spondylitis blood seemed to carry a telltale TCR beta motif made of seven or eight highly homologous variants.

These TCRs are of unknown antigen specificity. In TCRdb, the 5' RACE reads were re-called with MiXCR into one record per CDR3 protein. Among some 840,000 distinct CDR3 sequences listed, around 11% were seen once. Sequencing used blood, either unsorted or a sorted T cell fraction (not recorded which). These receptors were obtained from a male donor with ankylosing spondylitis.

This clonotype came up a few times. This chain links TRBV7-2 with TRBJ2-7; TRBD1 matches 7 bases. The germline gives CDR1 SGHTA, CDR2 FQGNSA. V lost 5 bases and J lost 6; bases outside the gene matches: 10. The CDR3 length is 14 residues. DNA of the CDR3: TGTGCCAGCAGCCTTGACAGGGCTCGCACCGAGCAGTACTTC. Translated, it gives CASSLDRARTEQYF.

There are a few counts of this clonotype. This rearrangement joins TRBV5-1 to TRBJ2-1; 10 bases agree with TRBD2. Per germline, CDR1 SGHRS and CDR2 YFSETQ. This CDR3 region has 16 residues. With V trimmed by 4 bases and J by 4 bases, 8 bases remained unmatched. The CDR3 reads CASSASSGGTYNEQFF. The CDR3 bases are TGCGCCAGCAGCGCCTCTAGCGGGGGTACTTACAATGAGCAGTTCTTC.

The CDR3 is CASSLVGVPEQYF. The DNA for the CDR3 is TGTGCCAGCAGCTTGGTTGGGGTGCCTGAGCAGTACTTC. J is TRBJ2-7 and V is TRBV5-6; D is uncertain. This CDR3 contains 13 residues. The V gene's germline CDR1 is SGHDT and CDR2 YYEEEE. With 0 bases removed from V and 7 bases from J, the gap between germline ends came to 11 bases.

For the CDR3, the DNA is TGTGCCAGCAGGGTTAGAGGGACATACCAGGCCTACGAGCAGTACTTC. The encoded protein is CASRVRGTYQAYEQYF. This chain uses TRBV5-5 with TRBJ2-7; tentative D call: TRBD1 (6 bases). The CDR3 sequence is 16 residues long. Trimming took off 5 bases at V and 2 bases at J, with 20 bases between the two ends. Germline V CDR1 and CDR2: SGHKS, YYEKEE (reference sequence).

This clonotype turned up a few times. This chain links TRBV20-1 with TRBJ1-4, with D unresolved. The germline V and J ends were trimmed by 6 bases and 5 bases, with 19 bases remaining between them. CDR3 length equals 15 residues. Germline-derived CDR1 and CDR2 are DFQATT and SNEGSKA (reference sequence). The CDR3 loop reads CSAPDPAYLNEKLFF. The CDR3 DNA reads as TGCAGTGCCCCAGATCCCGCGTATTTAAATGAAAAACTGTTTTTT.

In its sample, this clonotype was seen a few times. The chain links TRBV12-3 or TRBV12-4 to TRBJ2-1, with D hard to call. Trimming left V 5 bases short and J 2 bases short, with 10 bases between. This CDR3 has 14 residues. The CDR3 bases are TGTGCCAGCAGTCCGACTGCCCCCTACAATGAGCAGTTCTTC. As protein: CASSPTAPYNEQFF.

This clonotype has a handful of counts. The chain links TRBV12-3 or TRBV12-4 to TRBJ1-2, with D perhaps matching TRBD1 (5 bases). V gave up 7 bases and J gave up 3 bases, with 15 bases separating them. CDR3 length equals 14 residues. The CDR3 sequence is CASTKQQGHYGYTF. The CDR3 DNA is TGTGCCAGCACCAAACAGCAGGGACACTATGGCTACACCTTC.

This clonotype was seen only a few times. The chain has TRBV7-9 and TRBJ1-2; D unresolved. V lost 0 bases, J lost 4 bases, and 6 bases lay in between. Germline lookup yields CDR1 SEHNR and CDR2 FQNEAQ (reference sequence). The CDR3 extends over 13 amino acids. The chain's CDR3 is CASSLARFYGYTF. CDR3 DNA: TGTGCCAGCAGCTTAGCAAGATTCTATGGCTACACCTTC.

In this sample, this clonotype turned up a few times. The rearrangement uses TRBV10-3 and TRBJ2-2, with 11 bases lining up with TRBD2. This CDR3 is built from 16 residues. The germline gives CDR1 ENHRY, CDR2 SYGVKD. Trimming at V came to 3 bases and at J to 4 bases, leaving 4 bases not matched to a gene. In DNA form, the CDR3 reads TGTGCCATCAGTGATTTTAGCGGGAGGGCCACCGGGGAGCTGTTTTTT. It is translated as CAISDFSGRATGELFF.

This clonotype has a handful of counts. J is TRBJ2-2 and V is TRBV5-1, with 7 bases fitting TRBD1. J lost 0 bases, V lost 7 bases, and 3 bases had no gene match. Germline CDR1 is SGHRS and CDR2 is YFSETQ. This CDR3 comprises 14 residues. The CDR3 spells CASGQATNTGELFF. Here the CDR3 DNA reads TGCGCCAGCGGACAGGCCACGAACACCGGGGAGCTGTTTTTT.

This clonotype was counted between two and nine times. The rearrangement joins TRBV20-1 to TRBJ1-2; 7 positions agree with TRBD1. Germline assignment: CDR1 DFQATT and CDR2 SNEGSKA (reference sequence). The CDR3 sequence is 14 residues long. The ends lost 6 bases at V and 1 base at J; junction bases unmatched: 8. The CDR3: CSAPGQTINYGYTF. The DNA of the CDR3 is TGCAGTGCCCCGGGACAGACGATTAACTATGGCTACACCTTC.

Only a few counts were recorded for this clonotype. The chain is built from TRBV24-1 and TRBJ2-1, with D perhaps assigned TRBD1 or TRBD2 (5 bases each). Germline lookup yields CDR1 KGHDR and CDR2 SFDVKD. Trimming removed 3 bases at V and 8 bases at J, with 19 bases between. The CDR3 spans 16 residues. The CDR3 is CATSDAEGLRNDEQFF. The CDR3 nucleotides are TGTGCCACCAGTGATGCCGAGGGGCTGAGGAACGATGAGCAGTTCTTC.

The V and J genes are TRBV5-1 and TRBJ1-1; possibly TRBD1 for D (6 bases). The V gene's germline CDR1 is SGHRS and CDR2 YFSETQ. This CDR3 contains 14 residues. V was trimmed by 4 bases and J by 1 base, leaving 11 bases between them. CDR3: CASSTDRPNTEAFF. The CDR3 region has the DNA TGCGCCAGCAGCACAGACAGGCCGAACACTGAAGCTTTCTTT.

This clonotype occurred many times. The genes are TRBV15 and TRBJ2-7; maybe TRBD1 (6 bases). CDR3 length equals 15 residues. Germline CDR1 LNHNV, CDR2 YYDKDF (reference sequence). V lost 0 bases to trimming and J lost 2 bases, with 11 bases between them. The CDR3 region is CATSRELGATYEQYF. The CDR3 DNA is TGTGCCACCAGCAGAGAACTGGGGGCTACCTACGAGCAGTACTTC.